This T cell receptor (beta chain) originates from a study of cytomegalovirus exposure and HLA in healthy donors. The study, taken as a whole, reports: Some public TCRs appeared in many individuals, while most sequences were rare.

A word on this clone: The antigen remains unidentified.

Trimming removed 4 bases from V and 7 bases from J; junction bases left unmatched: 7. Germline-derived CDR1 and CDR2 are SGHRS and YFSETQ. The CDR3 totals 15 residues. The PCR had 60 Vbeta and 13 Jbeta primers. Authors' analysis steps: Later, 65 million to 85 million unique TCR beta chains were counted in an analysis, and some 9.9 million of them were shared. Repertoires were generated with immunoSEQ multiplex PCR, while TCRdb's copy carries only in-frame clones and drops some. V and J calls and clone size are those listed in that table; D and trimming were worked out from the DNA. The sample includes 150,000 to 200,000 clones, 86% of them seen just once.

The source of this sequence is a woman between 18 and 29 years old in good health and CMV-seronegative. The chain uses TRBV5-1 and TRBJ2-1, with TRBD1 matching 11 bases. Sequenced material: PBMCs. Here the CDR3 reads CASSPGDRGDNEQFF. The CDR3 region has the DNA TGCGCCAGCAGCCCGGGGGACAGGGGGGATAATGAGCAGTTCTTC.